The clone carrying this TCR beta chain was seen ten or more times. Its antigen is not identified. TCRdb re-called the 5' RACE reads through MiXCR, storing one row per CDR3 protein. The sample has about 46,000 distinct CDR3 sequences, approximately 3% seen once; the top ten hold approximately 16%. This specimen belongs to a study of neurological immune-mediated disorders. The junction had 5 bases not matched to a gene; V was cut back by 4 bases and J by 4 bases. Per germline, CDR1 SGHRS and CDR2 YFSETQ. The CDR3 sequence is 14 residues long. Study-wide points: Across subjects, expanded clones had no CDR3 amino acid sequences in common, pointing to private repertoires in all groups.

Sequencing was done on a sample of PBMCs. The chain carries TRBV5-1 and TRBJ1-2, with 9 bases fitting TRBD1. The receptor was isolated from a woman aged 50 to 65 with multiple sclerosis. The CDR3 bases are TGCGCCAGCAGCCTCCAGGGACAGGGCTATGGCTACACCTTC. Amino acids: CASSLQGQGYGYTF.